Listed below are T cell receptor beta chains from one sample, sequenced in a study of molecular identifiers for immune sequencing clone quantification. MiXCR, applied by TCRdb to the PCR reads, yields one record per CDR3 protein. The sample yields hundreds of thousands of distinct CDR3 sequences, roughly 21% seen once. The sequenced material came from naive CD8+ T cells from blood, with Jurkat cell RNA spiked in. The receptors were sampled from a human donor in good health. Some libraries in this study had Jurkat cell RNA spiked in. CDR3s include the opening cysteine and the closing phenylalanine or tryptophan. A D gene is named only where the DNA matches it firmly. Size tells how often a clone was seen (once, few, many) or the class of an expanded clone, and some rows leave it out.

D gene	J gene	clone size	V gene	CDR3 protein	CDR3 DNA
-	TRBJ1-1	many	TRBV10-3	CAISGENTEAFF	TGTGCCATCAGCGGGGAGAACACTGAAGCTTTCTTT
-	TRBJ2-3	many	TRBV18	CASSPPMRMTSTDTQYF	TGTGCCAGCTCACCCCCGATGAGGATGACTAGCACAGATACGCAGTATTTT
-	TRBJ2-2	few	TRBV2	CASRHRVHNGGELFF	TGTGCCAGCCGCCACAGGGTCCATAATGGCGGGGAGCTGTTTTTT
TRBD1	TRBJ1-4	once	TRBV11-2	CASSGTGFEELFF	TGTGCCAGCAGCGGGACAGGGTTTGAAGAACTGTTTTTT
-	TRBJ2-4	many	TRBV4-2	CASSQDWGQVGRSKNIQYF	TGTGCCAGCAGCCAAGATTGGGGCCAGGTTGGACGGTCCAAAAACATTCAGTACTTC
-	TRBJ2-6	many	TRBV11-3	CASREVLAGDSSGANVLTF	TGTGCCAGCAGGGAGGTGCTGGCAGGGGATAGCTCTGGGGCCAACGTCCTGACTTTC
TRBD2	TRBJ2-7	many	TRBV7-2	CASSSAGLAGSEVGYEQYF	TGTGCCAGCAGCTCAGCCGGACTAGCGGGGTCTGAGGTCGGCTACGAGCAGTACTTC
-	TRBJ1-2	-	TRBV4-3	CASSQSLGSLYVDGYTF	TGCGCCAGCAGCCAAAGCCTAGGGAGCCTCTATGTTGATGGCTACACCTTC
-	TRBJ1-1	few	TRBV30	CAWSKGGWTEAFF	TGTGCCTGGAGTAAAGGGGGTTGGACTGAAGCTTTCTTT
-	TRBJ2-7	many	TRBV19	CASSIDISYEQYF	TGTGCCAGTAGTATAGACATTTCCTACGAGCAGTACTTC
TRBD1	TRBJ2-7	many	TRBV19	CASSYGQESYEQYF	TGTGCCAGTAGTTACGGACAGGAATCCTACGAGCAGTACTTC